The next 29 T cell receptor beta chains were all read from a single sample in a study of T cells after yellow fever vaccination. One entry per CDR3 protein, called by TCRdb with MiXCR from the 5' RACE reads. The sample yields 300,000 to 350,000 distinct CDR3 sequences, roughly 10% seen once. The sequenced sample was CD4+ T cells sorted from PBMCs, obtained 45 days after the yellow fever booster vaccination. These receptors originate from a man in his late teens or twenties who received the YFV17D yellow fever vaccine.

The CDR3 is CASSETGAGEAFF. CDR3 nucleotides: TGTGCCAGCAGTGAAACAGGGGCAGGTGAAGCTTTCTTT. The chain recombines TRBV6-1 with TRBJ1-1; 7 nucleotides match TRBD1. The CDR3 consists of 13 residues. The V and J ends lost 2 bases and 7 bases, in that order; junction bases with no gene match: 4. In germline, CDR1 is MNHNS, CDR2 SASEGT.

The chain uses TRBV7-3 and TRBJ2-2; D not resolved. The V end lost 1 base, the J end lost 6 bases, and 12 bases lay between the germline ends. This CDR3 is built from 15 residues. The V gene's germline CDR1 is SGHTA and CDR2 FQGTGA. CDR3 sequence (DNA): TGTGCCAGCAGCTTAATGTCGATATGGGCCGGGGAGCTGTTTTTT. This encodes CASSLMSIWAGELFF.

This clonotype occurred many times. The chain is built from TRBV7-9 and TRBJ2-3; 11 positions match TRBD1. V was pared by 5 bases and J by 4 bases, with 5 bases of the junction left unmatched. CDR3 size: 15 residues. Per the germline V gene, CDR1 is SEHNR and CDR2 is FQNEAQ (reference sequence). As DNA, the CDR3 is TGTGCCAGCAGCCCCGGGACAGGGGGAGCAGATACGCAGTATTTT. It is translated as CASSPGTGGADTQYF.

This clonotype appeared many times. The chain combines TRBV7-3 with TRBJ2-3; D remains ambiguous. Germline V gene sequence: CDR1 SGHTA, CDR2 FQGTGA. The CDR3 is made up of 14 amino acids. V was pared by 2 bases and J by 4 bases, with 10 bases between. DNA for the CDR3: TGTGCCAGCAGCTTATTTGGCTCTTCAGATACGCAGTATTTT. As protein: CASSLFGSSDTQYF.

This clonotype was counted a few times. This rearrangement joins TRBV25-1 to TRBJ2-1; D gene unclear. The germline CDR1 and CDR2 sequences are MGHDK and SYGVNS. CDR3 length: 12 amino acids. Between the trimmed V and J ends, which lost 6 bases and 9 bases, there was a span of 12 bases. The CDR3 spells CASRDRMGEQFF. Here the CDR3 DNA reads TGTGCCAGCAGGGATCGAATGGGTGAGCAGTTCTTC.

This clonotype occurred a few times. This chain uses TRBV5-5 with TRBJ2-1, with 9 nucleotides matching TRBD1. Germline V gives CDR1 SGHKS, CDR2 YYEKEE (reference sequence). V gave up 5 bases and J gave up 6 bases; unmatched junction bases: 6. This CDR3 has 14 residues. DNA of the CDR3: TGTGCCAGCAGGCCCGGGACAGGGCTCAATGAGCAGTTCTTC. Its protein is CASRPGTGLNEQFF.

In this sample, this clonotype turned up a few times. The genes are TRBV5-5 and TRBJ1-2; D remains ambiguous. The CDR3 runs to 13 residues. CDR1 and CDR2 (germline): SGHKS, YYEKEE (reference sequence). V lost 5 bases, J lost 6 bases, and 14 bases lay in between. CDR3: CASSPPTRDGYTF. In DNA, the CDR3 is TGTGCCAGCAGTCCCCCTACTAGGGATGGCTACACCTTC.

This chain uses TRBV12-5 with TRBJ1-5, with D uncertain. CDR1 and CDR2 (germline): LGHNT, FRNRAP. V was clipped by 1 base and J by 6 bases, with 7 bases between them. The CDR3 spans 13 residues. Here the CDR3 DNA reads TGTGCTAGTGGTTTGGCCCTGGGTCAGCCCCAGCATTTT. Translation: CASGLALGQPQHF. The full variable domain, in which reference TRBV12-5 and TRBJ1-5 provide the parts outside the CDR3, is DARVTQTPRHKVTEMGQEVTMRCQPILGHNTVFWYRQTMMQGLELLAYFRNRAPLDDSGMPKDRFSAEMPDATLATLKIQPSEPRDSAVYFCASGLALGQPQHFGDGTRLSIL.

V usage is TRBV11-2 and J usage is TRBJ1-5; TRBD1 might be the D (6 bases). Germline V CDR1 and CDR2: SGHAT, FQNNGV. Trimming pared 5 bases from V and 0 bases from J, leaving 11 bases between. CDR3 length: 15 amino acids. The CDR3 sequence is CASSRTAYSNQPQHF. CDR3 sequence (DNA): TGTGCCAGCAGCCGGACAGCTTATAGCAATCAGCCCCAGCATTTT.

The rearrangement joins TRBV7-2 to TRBJ1-2; the match to TRBD1 covers 7 bases. The V gene end was trimmed by 1 base and the J gene end by 4 bases; junction bases not matched to a gene: 0. Germline CDR1 SGHTA, CDR2 FQGNSA. The CDR3 spans 13 residues. The DNA for the CDR3 is TGTGCCAGCAGCTTAGGGGACAGCTATGGCTACACCTTC. Its translation is CASSLGDSYGYTF.

The V and J genes are TRBV28 and TRBJ2-7; no definite D call. V shed 4 bases and J shed 4 bases, with 5 bases lying between them. The V gene's germline CDR1 is MDHEN and CDR2 SYDVKM. This CDR3 is built from 11 residues. The CDR3 protein is CASSSNYEQYV. CDR3 sequence (DNA): TGTGCCAGCAGTTCAAATTACGAGCAGTACGTC.

The rearrangement joins TRBV7-2 to TRBJ2-1, with a tentative D call TRBD1 (5 bases). Germline assignment: CDR1 SGHTA and CDR2 FQGNSA. The ends were cut back, 6 bases at V and 5 bases at J, with 8 bases in the middle. This CDR3 has 12 amino acids. In DNA form, the CDR3 reads TGTGCCAGCAGTAAGGGGCACAATGAGCAGTTCTTC. It specifies CASSKGHNEQFF.

The sample holds many counts of this clonotype. This chain uses TRBV5-1 with TRBJ2-7; maybe TRBD1 (6 bases). V was pared by 4 bases and J by 1 base, with 15 bases between. From germline, CDR1 is SGHRS and CDR2 YFSETQ. The CDR3 runs 15 residues. The CDR3 region has the DNA TGCGCCAGCAGCGGAACAGGGTTGAAGTCCTACGAGCAGTACTTC. It codes for CASSGTGLKSYEQYF.

The chain couples TRBV5-1 to TRBJ1-2; tentatively, D is TRBD1 (6 bases). CDR3 size: 17 residues. Germline CDR1 and CDR2: SGHRS and YFSETQ. The V and J ends lost 2 bases and 4 bases respectively, with 21 bases between them. The CDR3 coding sequence is TGCGCCAGCAGCTTTGCTCTCCGAGGACAGACCACCTATGGCTACACCTTC. It specifies CASSFALRGQTTYGYTF. The variable domain in full, with the rest retrieved from reference TRBV5-1 and TRBJ1-2, is KAGVTQTPRYLIKTRGQQVTLSCSPISGHRSVSWYQQTPGQGLQFLFEYFSETQRNKGNFPGRFSGRQFSNSRSEMNVSTLELGDSALYLCASSFALRGQTTYGYTFGSGTRLTVV.

There are a few counts of this clonotype. The chain combines TRBV2 with TRBJ2-5, with D perhaps assigned TRBD1 or TRBD2 (5 bases each). CDR1 and CDR2 from the germline V gene are SNHLY and FYNNEI. Trimming cost V 10 bases and J 3 bases, with 15 bases left between them. The CDR3 length is 13 residues. The CDR3 protein is CATAGTVEETQYF. CDR3 nucleotide sequence: TGTGCCACCGCCGGGACCGTGGAAGAGACCCAGTACTTC.

This chain joins TRBV4-1 and TRBJ2-3; D ambiguous. The CDR3 covers 14 residues. Trimming shortened V by 2 bases and J by 2 bases, and 8 bases separated the two germline ends. Germline lookup yields CDR1 MGHRA and CDR2 YSYEKL. CDR3 sequence reads: CASSQRIDTDTQYF. The CDR3 DNA reads as TGCGCCAGCAGCCAACGGATAGACACAGATACGCAGTATTTT.

The sample holds a few counts of this clonotype. The gene calls are TRBV3-1 and TRBJ2-7, with D possibly TRBD1 on 5 matching bases. V was pared by 4 bases and J by 7 bases, with 17 bases between. The CDR3 runs to 14 residues. Per germline, CDR1 LGHDT and CDR2 YNNKEL (reference sequence). The CDR3 DNA reads TGTGCCAGCAGCCTCCAAACACAGGAGTGGGAGCAGTACTTC. Its translation is CASSLQTQEWEQYF.

In its sample, this clonotype was seen a few times. The rearrangement uses TRBV20-1 and TRBJ1-2; 7 bases align to TRBD1. V was clipped by 6 bases and J by 9 bases; unmatched bases: 7. There are 11 residues in the CDR3. Germline V gives CDR1 DFQATT, CDR2 SNEGSKA (reference sequence). In DNA form, the CDR3 reads TGCAGTGCCCGACAGGGAACAAGCTACACCTTC. This encodes CSARQGTSYTF.

This chain uses TRBV7-2 with TRBJ1-1; 7 bases fit TRBD1. This CDR3 has 14 amino acids. V was pared by 4 bases and J by 11 bases, with 13 bases of the junction left unmatched. CDR1 is SGHTA, CDR2 FQGNSA, per germline. The CDR3 here is CASSWDPTGPGAFF. In DNA, the CDR3 is TGTGCCAGCAGCTGGGACCCGACAGGGCCGGGGGCTTTCTTT.

This clonotype came up a few times. J is TRBJ1-2 and V is TRBV7-2, with TRBD1 identical over 8 bases. Germline-derived CDR1 and CDR2 are SGHTA and FQGNSA. The V and J ends lost 6 bases and 4 bases, in that order; junction bases with no gene match: 10. The CDR3 runs to 15 residues. CDR3 sequence: CASSSDRGTVYGYTF. CDR3 DNA: TGTGCCAGCAGTTCCGACAGGGGTACTGTCTATGGCTACACCTTC.

In this sample, this clonotype turned up a few times. This sequence joins TRBV15 and TRBJ2-7, with TRBD2 matching 8 bases. Germline trimming cut 7 bases from V and 1 base from J; bases unmatched to any gene: 9. The CDR3 is 15 residues long. Germline-derived CDR1 and CDR2 are LNHNV and YYDKDF (reference sequence). The CDR3 loop is CATTGGSAGSYEQYF. The CDR3 DNA reads as TGTGCCACCACGGGGGGGTCTGCGGGGTCCTACGAGCAGTACTTC.

The CDR3 DNA reads as TGCGCCAGCAGAATCGGGACATCGAATTCACCCCTCCACTTT. Protein: CASRIGTSNSPLHF. This chain uses TRBV4-3 with TRBJ1-6; D possibly corresponds to TRBD1 (6 bases). V lost 6 bases and J 7 bases, leaving 13 bases between the germline ends. There are 14 residues in the CDR3. From germline, CDR1 is LGHNA and CDR2 YSLEER.

This clonotype came up many times. This chain links TRBV29-1 with TRBJ1-4; 7 positions match TRBD1. CDR1 and CDR2 from the germline V gene are SQVTM and ANQGSEA. The CDR3 covers 17 residues. After removal of 4 bases from V and 5 bases from J, the junction contained 16 bases not matched to a gene. CDR3 DNA sequence: TGCAGCGTTGGATCTGGGTCAGGGGGAAGAGGAAATGAAAAACTGTTTTTT. Residues: CSVGSGSGGRGNEKLFF.

This clonotype was picked up a small number of times. The chain uses TRBV5-1 and TRBJ2-7; TRBD1 matches 8 bases. Trimming cost V 6 bases and J 2 bases; bases outside gene matches: 10. The CDR3 is 15 residues long. Germline-derived CDR1 and CDR2 are SGHRS and YFSETQ. The CDR3, as DNA: TGCGCCAGCACCCCAGGGACAGGAAGGACCTACGAGCAGTACTTC. Translation: CASTPGTGRTYEQYF.

Ten or more counts support this clonotype. V gene TRBV6-2 or TRBV6-3 combines with J gene TRBJ1-2; TRBD1 matches 7 bases. CDR3 length equals 13 residues. Trimming at V came to 5 bases and at J to 7 bases, leaving 7 bases not matched to a gene. Germline CDR1 reads MNHEY; CDR2 reads SVGEGT. The chain's CDR3 is CASSDDRAFGYTF. DNA of the CDR3: TGTGCCAGCAGTGATGACAGGGCATTTGGCTACACCTTC.

This clonotype has just a few counts. The V and J genes are TRBV6-5 and TRBJ1-3; 8 positions agree with TRBD1. V lost 2 bases and J lost 1; bases outside the gene matches: 13. Germline V gene data show CDR1 as MNHEY and CDR2 as SVGAGI. The CDR3 is 19 residues long. CDR3 bases: TGTGCCAGCAGTTACGTCGGACAGGGAAGGGGGCCATCTGGAAACACCATATATTTT. Protein sequence: CASSYVGQGRGPSGNTIYF.

The chain links TRBV6-5 to TRBJ2-7; D remains unclear. There are 12 residues in the CDR3. Germline V gene sequence: CDR1 MNHEY, CDR2 SVGAGI. V gave up 2 bases and J gave up 2 bases, with 4 bases separating them. The CDR3: CASSYRAYEQYV. The CDR3, as DNA: TGTGCCAGCAGTTACAGGGCCTACGAGCAGTACGTC.

The table lists this clonotype with a few counts. This chain connects TRBV5-1 to TRBJ2-2, with D possibly TRBD1 on 5 matching bases. Trimming removed 2 bases at V and 5 bases at J, with 10 bases between. The germline gives CDR1 SGHRS, CDR2 YFSETQ. CDR3 length equals 14 residues. CDR3 loop: CASSFQGSTGELFF. CDR3 nucleotides: TGCGCCAGCAGCTTCCAGGGTTCTACCGGGGAGCTGTTTTTT.

This clonotype turned up a few times. V and J are TRBV7-9 and TRBJ1-3, with no clear D. Trimming cost V 5 bases and J 4 bases, with 6 bases left between them. The CDR3 covers 12 residues. Germline CDR1 and CDR2: SEHNR and FQNEAQ (reference sequence). The CDR3 sequence is CASSPWGNTIYF. DNA of the CDR3: TGTGCCAGCAGCCCGTGGGGAAACACCATATATTTT.